The subject of this entry is one T cell receptor beta chain. Only a few counts were recorded for this clone. No antigen is known for it. No base qualities exist here, and no much larger clone lies one base off it. This sample stems from a study of blood T cell repertoires in COVID-19 (dated by TCRdb to 2018 to 2020). About the full investigation: Collaborator samples came from the United States, Italy and Spain and covered acute and convalescent phases of COVID-19. The prospective study material was composed of cDNA or gDNA derived from T cells, B-cell-depleted T cells, or PBMCs. Subjects who had been exposed to COVID-19, were actively infected with it, or had recovered from it provided the deeply sampled blood TCRbeta repertoires that made up the dataset. The repertoires were released in a freely available public database intended as a resource for research on the immune response to SARS-CoV-2. Samples came from the ongoing ImmuneRACE study (first 160 participants) plus 1,254 subjects from 6 global collaborators. Sample metadata almost always included a de-identified subject ID, COVID-19 status, age in years and sex. Where HLA class I and class II types were available, the types were taken from metadata supplied by the sample provider, not from assay-based typing.

Each collaborating institution followed its own protocols to collect whole blood in K2EDTA tubes. For TCRbeta analysis, collaborators shipped samples as frozen whole blood, isolated PBMCs, or DNA extracted from either of those sample types. TCRbeta CDR3 regions were amplified from genomic DNA using the immunoSEQ Assay, a bias-controlled multiplex PCR. As for the authors' bioinformatics: Nucleated cell counts per sample were estimated from amplification of reference gene primers within the assay. To quantify the absolute abundance of each unique TCRbeta CDR3 rearrangement, sequence reads were collapsed and filtered. Productive Simpson clonality was computed per sample as the square root of Simpson's diversity index over productive rearrangements. The table comes from immuneACCESS by way of TCRdb, which keeps in-frame sequences with V and J called. Part of the clones is missing from these tables; in studies checked, under half for an unresolved V gene and the rest for unknown reasons. The V and J calls and clone size come from that table; D and trimming were worked out from the DNA. This sample gives hundreds of thousands of clones in total; less than 90% of them show up just once. The ten largest make up around 2.2% of the sample.

Study-wide findings and limitations: Clinical and demographic metadata were provided uncurated, with the amount varying by source and participant.

Reading the germline V gene gives CDR1 SGHTS and CDR2 YDEGEE. Reading from cysteine to phenylalanine, the CDR3 counts 16 amino acids. Solely the CDR3 DNA is kept, with 48 bases framed from the first base. Ends trimmed: V by 0 bases, J by 1 base; bases unmatched to a gene: 6. The chain employs TRBV5-8 and TRBJ2-5; 7 central nucleotides agree with TRBD2. The clonotype was recovered from a woman between 50 and 59 years old with acute or convalescent COVID-19. What was sequenced was peripheral blood. CDR3 region: CASSLGSRGIQETQYF. The DNA sequence is as follows: TGTGCCAGCAGCTTGGGGTCGCGGGGGATCCAAGAGACCCAGTACTTC.